This T cell receptor (beta chain) is drawn from a study of blood T cell repertoires in COVID-19. Study context: Samples representing acute and convalescent COVID-19 were sourced from the United States, Italy and Spain. From T cells, B-cell-depleted T cells, or PBMCs came the material, which was cDNA or gDNA.

Study processing details: It was from reference gene primer amplification that nucleated cell counts were estimated. This table comes from immunoSEQ multiplex PCR, and its TCRdb copy is limited to in-frame clones, with some not included. The DNA was the basis for D and trimming; V, J and clone size are from that table. The sample contains 150,000 to 160,000 clones, 65% to 90% of which appear only once. Looked up from germline, CDR1 is SGHRS and CDR2 is YFSETQ. J lost 3 bases, V lost 3 bases, and 1 base had no gene match. This CDR3 region has 13 residues. The sequenced sample was peripheral blood. The chain carries TRBV5-1 and TRBJ1-1, with TRBD1 identical over 8 bases. This receptor was obtained from a woman between 55 and 75 years old with COVID-19, enrolled during active disease. The CDR3 here is CASSWGQDTEAFF. CDR3 DNA: TGCGCCAGCAGCTGGGGACAGGACACTGAAGCTTTCTTT.